The rows below give T cell receptor beta chains drawn from one sample of a study of PD-1 blockade in classical Hodgkin lymphoma. Data came from immunoSEQ multiplex PCR; TCRdb stores just in-frame clones and leaves some out. The sample has 50,000 to 65,000 clones, nearly 90% seen once; the top ten hold roughly 8.7%. Sequencing was performed on peripheral blood mononuclear cells (PBMCs), taken before the fourth cycle of nivolumab. Source of these receptors: a human donor with classical Hodgkin lymphoma. Each CDR3 is given without its conserved first and last residue.

TRBJ1-5 | TRBV19 | ASRGFYGNQPQH
TRBJ2-7 | TRBV7-9 | ASSLIHRTGGPYEQY
TRBJ2-3 | TRBV2 | ASRRNIGQIKGPDTQY
TRBJ1-1 | TRBV6-1 | ASGVRENTEAF
TRBJ1-5 | TRBV30 | AWADRVSQPQH
TRBJ2-7 | TRBV11-2 | ASSARGTSGVAYEQY
TRBJ1-4 | TRBV28 | ASSLAGQFNEKLF
TRBJ2-7 | TRBV6-5 | ASSVAGTYEQY
TRBJ1-2 | TRBV12-5 | ASGLRQGILYGYT
TRBJ1-5 | TRBV4-1 | ASRLEGSSFLPQH
TRBJ2-7 | TRBV30 | AWSLRRQITSSYEQY
TRBJ2-7 | TRBV6-5 | ASSYPGQRYEQY
TRBJ2-1 | TRBV6-5 | ASSGGSSYNEQF
TRBJ2-6 | TRBV5-1 | ASSGSDGYSGANVLT
TRBJ1-1 | TRBV9 | ASRRDTEAF